This TCR beta chain derives from a study of shared clonotypes between healthy human individuals. Overall study context: Researchers assigned three CD4 naive, three CD4 memory, two CD8 naive and one CD8 memory plate to each donor.

Method: immunoSEQ multiplex PCR; TCRdb's copy keeps in-frame clones and lacks some. Of hundreds of thousands of clones in the sample, 95% to 97% are singletons; the top ten hold about 0.21%. Germline assignment: CDR1 MNHNS and CDR2 SASEGT. This CDR3 is 14 amino acids long. The V gene lost 4 bases and the J gene lost 7 bases, with 14 bases spanning the gap. Terminally differentiated effector memory CD45RA+ cells were left out of the naive CD8 fraction, which was CD45RO-negative and positively selected for CCR7. Findings and limits, study-wide: In contrast to clonotypes shared by all four donors, non-shared clonotypes had lower generation probabilities.

With regard to this clone: Its antigen is not known.

Material for sequencing was naive CD8+ T cells sorted from blood. The rearrangement joins TRBV6-1 to TRBJ2-4, with a tentative D call TRBD1 (6 bases). The receptor was isolated from a man aged 25-40 years in good health. The CDR3 DNA is TGTGCCAGCAGTGTTCGCAGGGGAGCGAACATTCAGTACTTC. Protein: CASSVRRGANIQYF.